This TCR beta chain was identified in a study of T cell changes during pregnancy in multiple sclerosis. Libraries were prepared by immunoSEQ multiplex PCR; TCRdb keeps only in-frame clonotypes and omits some of them. There are just over 35,000 clones in the sample; around 90% occur only once, and more than 0.7% lies in the top ten. The CDR3 is made up of 20 amino acids. The specimen comprised CD4+ T cells from peripheral blood mononuclear cells, sampled after pregnancy. This TCR derives from a female donor in good health, enrolled as a control in a pregnancy study. V is TRBV12-2 and J is TRBJ2-1; the D call TRBD1 from the table was never checked on the DNA. TRBV12-2 is assigned pseudogene status. The CDR3, as DNA: TGTGCAAGTCGCTTAAGGGGAGTCCGGGACAGGGAGACGGGTGCGAATGAGCAGTTCTTC. Encoded protein: CASRLRGVRDRETGANEQFF.